This TCR beta chain was retrieved from a study of tumor-infiltrating lymphocytes in primary liver carcinoma. Background on the study: The five patients, who were men and women, ranged in age from 30 to 69 years. Study findings and constraints: Tumors and blood were compared for top-250-clone fraction, and tumors had the significantly higher value (p = 0.039). Compared with tumor region pairs, tumor-adjacent and tumor-blood pairs overlapped less.

Points on this clonotype: The antigen is unknown. Relative to the germline gene, one junction end is altered; a read error may explain this.

Total RNA and DNA came together from approximately 20-30 mg of bulk tissue without cell sorting. The CDR3 spans 12 residues. The investigators made TCR beta cDNA from about 510 ng total RNA, using a constant-region primer. Libraries covering TCR beta were generated through three nested multiplex PCR rounds (using a slightly modified ARM-PCR). Investigators reported that the first two PCR rounds, at 10 cycles each, used TRBV1-TRBV30 forward primers with a C-beta reverse primer. TCRdb called the multiplex PCR reads again in MiXCR, with one record for every CDR3 protein. The table includes over 75,000 distinct CDR3 sequences, less than 70% detected once.

The chain couples TRBV12-3 or TRBV12-4 to TRBJ1-2; D is uncertain. Specimen: tumor-adjacent normal liver tissue. The sequence was obtained from a man aged 35-49 years with primary liver carcinoma and hepatitis B virus infection. CDR3 region: CAGSLPLYGYTF. CDR3 sequence (DNA): TGTGCCGGCAGTCTTCCACTATATGGCTACACCTTC.